The T cell receptor beta chain under discussion was sequenced for a study of identical twins. Ten or more counts support this clonotype. In TCRdb, the 5' RACE reads were re-called with MiXCR into one record per CDR3 protein. Among under 1 million distinct CDR3 sequences listed, approximately 13% were seen once. V lost 3 bases, J lost 4 bases, and 9 bases lay in between. This CDR3 region has 12 residues. CDR1 and CDR2 from the germline V gene are SQVTM and ANQGSEA. This same sample was also part of a study on yellow fever vaccine responses in identical twins.

The sample consisted of PBMCs. This TCR derives from a woman aged 18-29 years in good health. The chain couples TRBV29-1 to TRBJ2-5, with D maybe TRBD1 (5 bases). The DNA of the CDR3 is TGCAGCGTTGATCAGGGTGGAGAGACCCAGTACTTC. Translating gives CSVDQGGETQYF.